One TCR beta chain is described in this entry. Germline CDR1 reads SGHRS; CDR2 reads YFSETQ. Deletions cut 0 bases from V and 7 bases from J, with 11 bases between. This CDR3 contains 14 residues. The primer mix had 60 Vbeta and 13 Jbeta primers. Original handling: In a later analysis, 80 million to 100 million unique TCR beta chains included roughly 11 million shared by two or more donors. Assay used: immunoSEQ multiplex PCR; TCRdb lists only in-frame clones, some missing. The DNA was the basis for D and trimming; V, J and clone size are from that table. The data show about 100,000 clones, roughly 79% seen once. This entry is derived from a study of cytomegalovirus exposure and HLA in healthy donors.

The sequence derives from a woman in her seventies in good health and CMV-seropositive. This chain joins TRBV5-1 and TRBJ2-1; D possibly corresponds to TRBD1 (5 bases). The sequenced sample consisted of PBMCs. The CDR3 spells CASSLEGKQNEQFF. The CDR3 coding sequence is TGCGCCAGCAGCTTGGAGGGGAAACAAAATGAGCAGTTCTTC.